This T cell receptor beta chain derives from a study of cytomegalovirus exposure and HLA in healthy donors. Broader study findings: Cytomegalovirus association was assigned to about 180 TCR beta chains.

The PCR had 60 Vbeta and 13 Jbeta primers. The method was immunoSEQ multiplex PCR; TCRdb's version includes in-frame clones alone and lacks a portion of them. The data show about 100,000 clones, approximately 85% seen once. Healthy bone marrow donors made up the donor group. Germline CDR1 reads ENHRY; CDR2 reads SYGVKD. Deletions cut 2 bases from V and 1 base from J, with 12 bases between. This CDR3 has 16 amino acids. Points on this clone: Its specificity is unknown.

Material for sequencing was PBMCs. This sequence joins TRBV10-3 and TRBJ1-5, with D possibly TRBD1 on 6 matching bases. This TCR came from a man under 40 in good health and CMV-seronegative. Here the CDR3 DNA reads TGTGCCATCAGTGAGCGACCCAGGGGAAGCAATCAGCCCCAGCATTTT. Protein: CAISERPRGSNQPQHF.